This T cell receptor (beta chain) was recovered during a study of identifying expanded T cells in peripheral blood (dated by TCRdb to the late 2010s). At the level of the whole study: Technical replicates were generated by sequencing separate aliquots of the same genomic DNA pool, and four replicates were compared pairwise.

Comments on this clone: This receptor's antigen is unknown. No much larger clonotype is one base removed from it; base qualities were not supplied.

During the collection period, no immune events, such as infections, were documented for the healthy donors. Blood repertoires from healthy donors were used as a training cohort for calibrating time-dependent variance in a beta-binomial model of differential abundance of T-cell clones. There were some 10 healthy donors in the training cohort, of whom 3 were female and 7 were male. On average the donors were approximately 43 years old, and their ages spanned roughly 25 to 70 years. Obtained from a commercial supplier, whole blood was collected from each healthy donor at three time points set around 14 days apart. For immunosequencing, genomic DNA was extracted from whole blood that had not been sorted. From cysteine to phenylalanine, the CDR3 is 11 amino acids long. The only DNA kept is the CDR3, 33 bases in frame from the first base. Trimming costs V 5 bases and J 12 bases, and their ends lie 14 bases apart. Reading the germline V gene gives CDR1 SGHVS and CDR2 FQNEAQ.

Overall results and qualifications from the work: The beta-binomial model significantly reduced the number of clones called differentially abundant and the false-positive rate across all healthy-donor time intervals. The authors expected that over much longer intervals, such as months to years, biological variance in healthy repertoires might increase even further. For all healthy donors, the variance in clone template counts between roughly 2-week samples rose significantly as total template count increased. The binomial model flagged 0.9 to 1.5 differentially abundant clones between technical replicates, compared with about 16.4 over two weeks and 19 over approximately four weeks.

TCRbeta CDR3 regions were profiled by bias-controlled multiplex PCR amplification of genomic DNA with the immunoSEQ Assay. The paper's data handling went like this. To quantify the absolute abundance of each unique TCRbeta CDR3 region, the sequences were collapsed and filtered. Two models were used to test differential abundance: a binomial model (Fisher-equivalent) and a beta-binomial model that adds time-dependent variance fitted from healthy donors. Clones with fewer than 5 combined templates were removed, and differential abundance was called for clones with a Benjamini-Hochberg FDR below 0.01. In the beta-binomial model, variance was expressed as a function of the total template count across the two samples, in the form v = (b*log(k)+a)^2. TCRdb provides this immuneACCESS table in a form limited to in-frame rearrangements. Some clones are lacking; in checked studies, under half of them reflect an unresolved V gene, and why the rest are absent is not known. V and J calls plus clone size are reproduced from that table; the DNA served to infer D and trimming. Here the sample has around 100,000 clones; approximately 90% occur a single time. The ten top clones hold roughly 15% of the sample.

The chain employs TRBV7-8 and TRBJ2-7; no D gene is confidently identified. Sequencing was carried out using blood. This TCR was sampled from a person between 18 and 75 years old in good health. The DNA reads as follows: TGTGCCAGCAGCCCAATTAGGGATGGGTACTTC. It codes for CASSPIRDGYF.